This T cell receptor (beta chain) was profiled in a study of cytomegalovirus exposure and HLA in healthy donors (dated by TCRdb to the late 2010s). General notes on the study: In an earlier analysis of fewer than 750 of the donors, approximately 300 Gb of sequence data and some 100 million unique TCR beta sequences from about 190 million T cells were reported. An earlier analysis of 587 of the donors used high-throughput TCR beta sequencing to judge whether each TCR beta V gene segment behaved as functional or pseudogenic. Besides the first cohort of about 730 subjects, a separate validation cohort made up of roughly 120 different subjects was used. Several DR-DQ haplotypes were handled as single units for association and clustering, since linkage in the cohort was strong. The number of typed donors differed by locus: about 620-640 for A, B, C, DRB1 and DQB1; approximately 520 for DQA1; some 610 for DPA1; and approximately 450 for DPB1. In a later analysis, previously published TCR beta repertoires from 600 to 850 donors were re-analyzed and high-resolution HLA genotyping was added so that TCR occurrence patterns could be studied. HLA typing covered class I and class II loci at four-digit resolution. Every repertoire in the discovery cohort had been generated on one and the same sequencing platform. The study aimed to test whether cataloging public T cell receptors could reveal signatures of past pathogen exposure. In a later genetic analysis, genome-wide SNP genotypes for about 55% of the roughly 700 donors were used, and that subset was treated as a discovery cohort. Using immunosequencing, the study profiled T cell repertoires from 640 or so subjects and related those repertoires to cytomegalovirus serostatus. Among under 450 genotyped donors of the cohort, an average of about 240,000 unique TCR beta nucleotide sequences were sequenced per donor, roughly a sixth of them non-productive. Donor age, sex, ethnicity and CMV serostatus were compiled alongside the repertoire data. An early release that covered around 590 HLA-typed donors contained approximately 300 gigabases of sequencing data and about 93 million unique TCR sequences. Of the 350 to 450 genotyped donors, less than 85% were placed in the genetic ancestry cluster associated with self-reported Caucasian donors. To predict cytomegalovirus infection status, the study combined high-throughput TCR immunosequencing, statistical association of individual TCRs with disease status, and machine learning. In the later analysis, no new phenotypic data were used to find candidate immune exposures; instead, reliance was placed on TCR beta sequences and their occurrence across donors. General findings and caveats noted by the study authors: Linkage disequilibrium might explain the correlated functional status among segregating V segments, but an unknown experimental factor could not be excluded. A later analysis found that most CMV-associated TCR beta chains appeared HLA-restricted, with HLA associations seemingly driven largely by CMV exposure. A few of the identified cytomegalovirus-associated TCR beta chains were confirmed in vitro to be specific for cytomegalovirus antigens. In this cohort, only TCR beta chains were sequenced, and detectable features were limited by the absence of alpha or paired-chain data. A later analysis associated 15,000 or so TCR beta sequences with specific HLA alleles at a false discovery rate of 0.05. Immune exposure information for the cohort was limited to CMV serostatus. A cluster of highly shared sequence variants was judged likely to represent a technical artifact of the sequencing pipeline. HLA typing was unavailable for some donors at each locus, so association tests used only the typed subset. Because the 87-base-pair reads could not distinguish some IMGT-functional V segments, including TRBV6-2 and TRBV6-3, those segments were excluded. A further reported finding was that TCR beta sequences accurately predicted the HLA-A and HLA-B alleles for most subjects in the first cohort. Strong co-occurrence of HLA alleles, especially DR and DQ, made assigning TCR associations to individual alleles difficult. In an earlier analysis of approximately 600 of the donors, most TCR beta V segments were observed in productive rearrangements about 90% or about 30% of the time, broadly matching IMGT annotations. A later genetic analysis associated a missense DCLRE1C variant with V-gene and J-gene trimming of TCR beta chains, and an independent cohort replicated the association. Sequencing depth was assumed to be roughly uniform across donors in the presence/absence analyses, though that assumption may not hold. In a later analysis, the rate of TCR association differed among HLA loci, with DRB1 alleles having the most associated TCRs and HLA-C alleles having the fewest. The classifier was reported to diagnose cytomegalovirus status with high specificity and sensitivity in both the original cohort and the validation cohort. According to the authors, the approach could potentially be generalized to other disease states and immunological phenotypes. A later genetic analysis reported fewer N-insertions in productive TCRs among donors in an Asian-associated ancestry cluster than the roughly 650-donor mean. A total of roughly 160 TCR beta chains were listed by the study as associated with cytomegalovirus. A later analysis reported that several top co-occurrence clusters appeared linked to parvovirus B19, influenza, CMV and Epstein-Barr virus. Most TCR sequences were observed very rarely across donors, whereas some public TCRs were present in many individuals. Over 15 rarely observed V segments, including chromosome 9 orphons, were excluded from the earlier analysis of a few hundred of the donors because counts were too low. Compared with equally common non-associated chains, HLA-associated TCR beta chains in a later analysis were more clonally expanded and had lower generation probabilities.

The CDR3, cysteine through phenylalanine, is 14 amino acids long. The kept DNA is CDR3 alone, 42 bases in frame from the first base. The CDR1 and CDR2 encoded by the germline V gene are MGHRA and YSYEKL. V and J lose 2 bases and 5 bases, and a span of 13 bases separates them. The library was prepared using the immunoSEQ multiplex PCR assay. For the multiplex PCR, a mixture combining 60 forward primers for TCR Vbeta segments and 13 reverse primers for TCR Jbeta segments was used. The CDR3 region of rearranged TCR beta genes was amplified from genomic DNA with a multiplex PCR assay. The Illumina HiSeq System was used to sequence the amplified TCR beta libraries as 87-base-pair reads. Per the original workflow: A later analysis counted tens of millions of unique TCR beta chains across the approximately 700 repertoires, and roughly 11 million of these chains were shared by at least two donors. A nearest-neighbor algorithm error-corrected the raw reads and collapsed the reads into unique sequences, merging closely related sequences to remove PCR and sequencing errors. To assign V, D and J gene segments, CDR3 sequences were aligned to IMGT reference sequences. For a sequence to be retained, at least a six-nucleotide match to both a V gene segment and a J gene segment was required. A rearrangement counted as productive if the CDR3 had no stop codons and remained in frame with V and J, and every other rearrangement counted as non-productive. Following IMGT convention, CDR3 was defined as the stretch from the second conserved V-encoded cysteine up to the conserved J-encoded phenylalanine. The earlier analysis of around 640 of the donors excluded sequences that lacked an unambiguous match to a single V gene segment. An earlier analysis of several hundred of the donors called V segments functional above 56.7% productive rearrangements and segregating when the between-donor standard deviation exceeded 5%. To diagnose cytomegalovirus status from the catalog of TCR beta chain sequences, a statistical classification framework was built. V and J gene assignment, in a later analysis, came from comparing TCR nucleotide sequences with IMGT/GENE-DB human TR gene sequences. In a later analysis, CDR3 sequences and most-parsimonious VDJ recombination scenarios were assigned using the TCRdist pipeline. A later analysis defined each TCR beta chain by its CDR3 amino acid sequence plus V-gene family, and excluded reads lacking a unique V-gene family. A later analysis removed 592 highly shared, low-generation-probability nucleotide sequences to deal with suspected cross-contamination and a sequencing artifact. In a later analysis, a clonal expansion index was calculated for each public chain from normalized within-repertoire ranks of inferred template counts. In a later analysis, generation probabilities were computed using a VDJ recombination model fitted to out-of-frame rearrangements, and the results were checked against IGoR. Hypergeometric tests were used in a later analysis to score TCR-TCR, TCR-HLA and TCR-CMV co-occurrence, with a repertoire-size bias correction applied to the TCR pairs. A later analysis estimated false discovery rates by permuting HLA or CMV assignments 20 times. In a later analysis, co-occurring TCRs were grouped with DBSCAN, and TCRdist sequence similarity was added when clustering was performed within HLA-allele-positive subsets. Co-occurrence clustering excluded repertoires with fewer than 30,000 or more than 120,000 public chains, plus five with anomalous nucleotide sharing. TCRdb stores this immuneACCESS table with in-frame sequences only. Part of the clones is absent; in the studies checked, under half of the shortfall reflects unresolved V genes, and no reason is known for the rest. That table is the source of V, J and clone size, and D and trimming were worked out from the DNA. The sample profile shows 100,000 to 150,000 clones; 77% of them were found once. The ten largest clones take up roughly 4.2% of the sample.

In total, 666 healthy bone marrow donors made up the cohort. At the time of sampling, all cohort members were nominally healthy, though unrecorded immune exposures were likely present. The donor tested CMV seropositive, placing the donor among the roughly 300 seropositive members of the cohort. Each donor provided a peripheral blood sample, and peripheral blood mononuclear cells were used for TCR beta sequencing. Genomic DNA extraction from the blood cell samples was performed with the Qiagen DNeasy Blood Extraction Kit. A word on this clone: It lacks a known antigen. The record has no base qualities; no much larger clone is one base away.

This clonotype was obtained from a male donor in good health and CMV-seropositive. Here the chain combines TRBV4-1 and TRBJ2-7, with TRBD2 as a weak D call on 5 bases. The material sequenced was PBMCs. In nucleotides, the sequence is TGCGCCAGCAGCCAACGTAATGTGGGAGACGAGCAGTACTTC. Translation gives CASSQRNVGDEQYF.